Here is one T cell receptor (beta chain) with its context. Its antigen is still unknown. CDR3 length: 14 amino acids. The junction had 5 bases not matched to a gene; V was cut back by 6 bases and J by 1 base. CDR1 is LNHDA, CDR2 SQIVND, per germline (reference sequence). This specimen belongs to a study of T cell repertoires in cytomegalovirus infection. TCRdb passed the reads through MiXCR, listing each CDR3 protein once. The sample contains under 500,000 distinct CDR3 sequences, 40% to 50% of which appear only once. The TCR sequence derives from a human donor in good health (CMV status not recorded). Some clones in this sample may be carry-over from other donors' samples. The sequenced sample was cultured PBMCs, obtained from culture after CMV antigen stimulation. The J gene is TRBJ2-5, the V gene TRBV19; 7 bases line up with TRBD1. CDR3 nucleotide sequence: TGTGCCAGTAGCCGGGGACAGTCCCAAGAGACCCAGTACTTC. Protein product: CASSRGQSQETQYF.